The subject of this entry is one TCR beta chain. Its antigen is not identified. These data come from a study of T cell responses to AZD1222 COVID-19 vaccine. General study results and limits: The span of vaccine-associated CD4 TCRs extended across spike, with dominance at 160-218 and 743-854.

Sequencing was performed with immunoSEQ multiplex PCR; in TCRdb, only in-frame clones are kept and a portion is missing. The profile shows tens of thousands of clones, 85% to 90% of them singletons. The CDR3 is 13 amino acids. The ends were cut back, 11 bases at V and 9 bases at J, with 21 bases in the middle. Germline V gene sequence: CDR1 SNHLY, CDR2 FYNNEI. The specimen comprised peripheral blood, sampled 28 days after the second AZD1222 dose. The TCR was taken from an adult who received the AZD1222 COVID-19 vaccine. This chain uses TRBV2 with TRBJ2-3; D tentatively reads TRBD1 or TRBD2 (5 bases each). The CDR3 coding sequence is TGTGCCGCTGGATGGGCTCCGGGACGAACGCAGTATTTT. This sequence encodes CAAGWAPGRTQYF. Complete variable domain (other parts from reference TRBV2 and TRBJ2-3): EPEVTQTPSHQVTQMGQEVILRCVPISNHLYFYWYRQILGQKVEFLVSFYNNEISEKSEIFDDQFSVERPDGSNFTLKIRSTKLEDSAMYFCAAGWAPGRTQYFGPGTRLTVL.